This TCR beta chain was obtained from a study of regulatory T cells in long-lasting Graves disease. Sequencing libraries for TCR beta were prepared with iRepertoire HTBI primers and Arm-PCR of CDR3 regions. Each CDR3 protein gets one entry after TCRdb re-called the multiplex PCR reads with MiXCR. The table has roughly 410,000 distinct CDR3 sequences, roughly 15% seen once. This clonotype was counted many times. Indicated time point: newly diagnosed GD, antithyroid drugs for less than 3 months. There was RNA extracted from PBMCs, and the TCR library was made from it. V shed 1 base and J shed 8 bases, with 5 bases lying between them. Germline V gives CDR1 SEHNR, CDR2 FQNEAQ (reference sequence). This CDR3 is built from 11 residues. These data were likewise used in another study, on T cells in Graves' hyperthyroidism and ophthalmopathy.

The source of this sequence is a woman in her thirties or forties with Graves disease. J is TRBJ1-1 and V is TRBV7-9; D not resolved. The specimen was peripheral blood mononuclear cells (PBMCs), collected at new diagnosis, from a patient treated with antithyroid drugs. In nucleotides, the CDR3 is TGTGCCAGCAGCTTAGGTTTAGAAGCTTTCTTT. It translates to CASSLGLEAFF. Combining the CDR3 with reference TRBV7-9 and TRBJ1-1 gives the whole variable domain DTGVSQNPRHKITKRGQNVTFRCDPISEHNRLYWYRQTLGQGPEFLTYFQNEAQLEKSRLLSDRFSAERPKGSFSTLEIQRTEQGDSAMYLCASSLGLEAFFGQGTRLTVV.